One sample yielded the 27 T cell receptor beta chains listed below, sequenced in a study of blood T cells in healthy people across ages. The second PCR ran about 6 to 12 cycles with a sample-barcoded 5' primer and J-beta primers. TCRdb called the 5' RACE reads again in MiXCR, with one record for every CDR3 protein. The sample shows around 1.5 million distinct CDR3 sequences, about 35% of them seen only once. The sample consisted of blood. The receptors were gathered from a woman aged 25 to 39 in good health.

The chain couples TRBV5-1 to TRBJ2-5; 9 nucleotides agree with TRBD1. Germline loops: CDR1 SGHRS, CDR2 YFSETQ. The CDR3 consists of 15 residues. J lost 3 bases, V lost 4 bases, and 7 bases had no gene match. The CDR3 region is CASSRFRDREETQYF. The CDR3 coding sequence is TGCGCCAGCAGCCGATTCCGGGACAGGGAAGAGACCCAGTACTTC.

This clonotype turned up a few times. The V call is TRBV9, the J call TRBJ2-7, with D tentatively TRBD2 (6 bases). There are 15 residues in the CDR3. Trimming took off 0 bases at V and 2 bases at J, with 12 bases between the two ends. CDR1 SGDLS and CDR2 YYNGEE come from the germline V gene. The CDR3 region has the DNA TGTGCCAGCAGCGTAGGGGCTAGCGAGGCCTACGAGCAGTACTTC. It is translated as CASSVGASEAYEQYF.

This clonotype has ten or more counts. The chain links TRBV7-2 to TRBJ2-3; possible D gene TRBD1, 6 bases. This CDR3 region has 15 residues. Germline lookup yields CDR1 SGHTA and CDR2 FQGNSA. Trimming removed 4 bases from V and 3 bases from J, with 14 bases in between. The chain's CDR3 is CASSYLTGGTDTQYF. CDR3 DNA: TGTGCCAGCAGCTATCTGACAGGAGGTACAGATACGCAGTATTTT.

This clonotype has more than one count but fewer than ten. The chain links TRBV7-9 to TRBJ1-2; tentatively, D is TRBD1 (5 bases). This CDR3 has 15 amino acids. V was trimmed by 5 bases and J by 3 bases, leaving 16 bases between them. Germline V gene lookup returns CDR1 SEHNR and CDR2 FQNEAQ (reference sequence). Written as DNA, the CDR3 is TGTGCCAGCAGCCGCCAGGGAGGAGGAGACTATGGCTACACCTTC. Translation gives CASSRQGGGDYGYTF.

Comment on this clonotype: A much larger clone differs from this one at a single base, so this may be a read error. This sequence joins TRBV29-1 and TRBJ2-7, with D unclear. Germline CDR1 reads SQVTM; CDR2 reads ANQGSEA. The CDR3 is 12 amino acids. V was shortened by 7 bases and J by 2 bases, with 12 bases between the two germline ends. CDR3 coding DNA: TGCAGCGCCCGGGCGTACACCTACGAGCAGTACGTC. This gives the protein CSARAYTYEQYV.

Concerning this clonotype: A read error may account for a junction end that differs from germline. The CDR3 protein is CASNPTETQYF. Written as DNA, the CDR3 is TGTGCAAGCAATCCCACGGAGACCCAGTACTTC. The chain is built from TRBV2 and TRBJ2-5; D unresolved. There are 11 residues in the CDR3. Per germline, CDR1 SNHLY and CDR2 FYNNEI.

The table lists this clonotype with many counts. The chain links TRBV5-1 to TRBJ2-2; tentative D call: TRBD2 (6 bases). V lost 2 bases to trimming and J lost 0 bases, with 8 bases between them. CDR1 and CDR2 (germline): SGHRS, YFSETQ. The CDR3 loop spans 15 amino acids. The CDR3 bases are TGCGCCAGCAGCTTAGGAGGGTCGAACACCGGGGAGCTGTTTTTT. Protein: CASSLGGSNTGELFF.

This clonotype came up a few times. The rearrangement links TRBV7-2 to TRBJ2-7, with TRBD2 identical over 8 bases. The CDR3 is made up of 14 amino acids. The junction had 7 bases not matched to a gene; V was cut back by 5 bases and J by 4 bases. CDR1 is SGHTA and CDR2 is FQGNSA in the germline V gene. For the CDR3, the DNA is TGTGCCAGCAGCATTTGGACTAGCTCTTACGAGCAGTACTTC. The encoded protein is CASSIWTSSYEQYF.

A few counts support this clonotype. CDR3 sequence: CATSTRALAGGWDTQYF. CDR3 bases: TGTGCCACCAGCACGCGGGCTTTAGCGGGAGGATGGGATACGCAGTATTTT. The chain is built from TRBV15 and TRBJ2-3; TRBD2 matches 10 bases. V was clipped by 4 bases and J by 6 bases; unmatched bases: 13. The CDR3 contains 17 residues. The germline gives CDR1 LNHNV, CDR2 YYDKDF (reference sequence). Based on the CDR3 plus reference TRBV15 and TRBJ2-3, the full variable domain is DAMVIQNPRYQVTQFGKPVTLSCSQTLNHNVMYWYQQKSSQAPKLLFHYYDKDFNNEADTPDNFQSRRPNTSFCFLDIRSPGLGDTAMYLCATSTRALAGGWDTQYFGPGTRLTVL.

V gene TRBV30 combines with J gene TRBJ2-1; 8 bases line up with TRBD1. The trim removed 2 bases at V and 1 base at J, leaving 7 bases unmatched. Germline V gives CDR1 GTSNPN, CDR2 SVGIG (reference sequence). The CDR3 is 16 residues long. CDR3 sequence (DNA): TGTGCCTGGAGTTTTTATAACAGGGGGTCCTACAATGAGCAGTTCTTC. Translation: CAWSFYNRGSYNEQFF.

This clonotype has only a few counts. V gene TRBV7-9 combines with J gene TRBJ2-5; 7 bases fit TRBD2. With 10 bases clipped from V and 2 bases from J, the junction kept 7 bases outside the gene matches. Germline V gene sequence: CDR1 SEHNR, CDR2 FQNEAQ (reference sequence). The CDR3 extends over 13 amino acids. CDR3 loop: CATQRGSQETQYF. The CDR3 DNA follows: TGTGCCACCCAGCGGGGCAGTCAAGAGACCCAGTACTTC.

This clonotype came up a few times. The chain is built from TRBV9 and TRBJ2-7, with D possibly being TRBD2 (5 bases). This CDR3 comprises 14 residues. V lost 4 bases, J lost 0 bases, and 11 bases lay in between. In germline, CDR1 is SGDLS, CDR2 YYNGEE. This CDR3 reads CASSHGLVSYEQYF. The DNA for the CDR3 is TGTGCCAGCAGCCACGGACTGGTCTCCTACGAGCAGTACTTC.

This clonotype was detected a few times. The CDR3 sequence is CAISEEFSSSYEQYF. The CDR3 DNA sequence: TGTGCCATCAGTGAGGAGTTTTCTTCTTCCTACGAGCAGTACTTC. The rearrangement joins TRBV10-3 to TRBJ2-7, with D unresolved. The CDR3 is 15 residues long. The germline V and J ends were trimmed by 2 bases and 1 base, with 12 bases remaining between them. From germline, CDR1 is ENHRY and CDR2 SYGVKD.

This clonotype was counted a few times. The CDR3 sequence is CASSREGGGGVDTQYF. In nucleotides, the CDR3 is TGCGCCAGCAGCCGGGAGGGCGGCGGAGGGGTAGATACGCAGTATTTT. This rearrangement joins TRBV4-1 to TRBJ2-3; 7 bases line up with TRBD2. Germline values: CDR1 MGHRA, CDR2 YSYEKL. V lost 4 bases, J lost 5 bases, and 12 bases stayed unmatched. The CDR3 length is 16 residues.

This sequence joins TRBV20-1 and TRBJ2-1, with 11 bases aligning to TRBD2. The CDR3 loop spans 16 amino acids. J gave up 9 bases and V 1 base, and 11 bases lay outside the gene matches. Germline CDR1 DFQATT, CDR2 SNEGSKA (reference sequence). CDR3 loop: CSARGLNSGRVGEQFF. Written as DNA, the CDR3 is TGCAGTGCTAGAGGTCTGAATAGCGGGAGGGTCGGTGAGCAGTTCTTC.

The genes are TRBV6-2 or TRBV6-3 and TRBJ2-1, with TRBD2 identical over 12 bases. This CDR3 has 15 residues. V lost 6 bases to trimming and J lost 5 bases; unmatched junction nucleotides: 5. Germline-derived CDR1 and CDR2 are MNHEY and SVGEGT. CDR3 sequence reads: CASRQRLAGDNEQFF. The CDR3 region has the DNA TGTGCCAGCAGACAGAGACTAGCGGGAGACAATGAGCAGTTCTTC.

The chain joins TRBV10-1 to TRBJ2-3; D ambiguous. Looked up from germline, CDR1 is WNHNN and CDR2 is SYGVQD (reference sequence). V gave up 3 bases and J gave up 5 bases, with 6 bases separating them. The CDR3 has 12 amino acids. Here the CDR3 reads CASSDIGDTQYF. Here the CDR3 DNA reads TGCGCCAGCAGTGATATTGGAGATACGCAGTATTTT.

This chain joins TRBV15 and TRBJ1-2; 9 positions agree with TRBD1. The CDR3 length is 17 residues. Germline V lookup: CDR1 LNHNV, CDR2 YYDKDF (reference sequence). Trimming took 5 bases from V and 0 from J; bases not matched to a gene: 10. CDR3 in amino acids: CATSVRDRVVANYGYTF. For the CDR3, the DNA is TGTGCCACCAGCGTTAGGGACAGGGTCGTAGCTAACTATGGCTACACCTTC. The full variable domain, completed using reference TRBV15 and TRBJ1-2, is DAMVIQNPRYQVTQFGKPVTLSCSQTLNHNVMYWYQQKSSQAPKLLFHYYDKDFNNEADTPDNFQSRRPNTSFCFLDIRSPGLGDTAMYLCATSVRDRVVANYGYTFGSGTRLTVV.

In this sample, this clonotype turned up a few times. The chain couples TRBV20-1 to TRBJ2-3; 9 bases are shared with TRBD1. The CDR3 runs 15 residues. In germline, CDR1 is DFQATT, CDR2 SNEGSKA (reference sequence). V lost 1 base and J lost 3; bases outside the gene matches: 5. The CDR3 loop reads CSARAGTGKTDTQYF. The CDR3 DNA reads TGCAGTGCTAGAGCCGGGACAGGGAAGACAGATACGCAGTATTTT.

This chain links TRBV10-3 with TRBJ1-5; D is possibly TRBD1 (5 bases). V lost 4 bases and J 6 bases, leaving 7 bases between the germline ends. The length of the CDR3 is 12 residues. CDR1 and CDR2 (germline): ENHRY, SYGVKD. The DNA for the CDR3 is TGTGCCATCAGTGTCGGGGGTCAGCCCCAGCATTTT. This sequence encodes CAISVGGQPQHF.

V and J are TRBV20-1 and TRBJ1-5; D remains unclear. Per the germline V gene, CDR1 is DFQATT and CDR2 is SNEGSKA (reference sequence). The CDR3 has 14 residues. V lost 2 bases and J 2 bases, leaving 10 bases between the germline ends. The CDR3 here is CSARPSGGNQPQHF. The CDR3 DNA is TGCAGTGCTAGACCCTCTGGGGGCAATCAGCCCCAGCATTTT.

This clonotype was seen many times. The rearrangement links TRBV6-5 to TRBJ2-5, with D hard to call. Germline V gene sequence: CDR1 MNHEY, CDR2 SVGAGI. There are 12 residues in the CDR3. Trimming shortened V by 2 bases and J by 5 bases, and 6 bases separated the two germline ends. The CDR3 DNA sequence: TGTGCCAGCAGTTACAATAGGGAGACCCAGTACTTC. The encoded protein is CASSYNRETQYF.

This clonotype has at least ten counts. V and J are TRBV4-1 and TRBJ1-4; D is ambiguous. Germline CDR1 MGHRA, CDR2 YSYEKL. Trimming left V 1 base short and J 7 bases short, with 10 bases between. The CDR3 has 14 amino acids. The CDR3 is CASSQGIQSEKLFF. The CDR3 nucleotides read TGCGCCAGCAGCCAAGGCATCCAGAGTGAAAAACTGTTTTTT.

CDR3 residues: CASSLSIALGSDTQYF. DNA of the CDR3: TGTGCCAGCAGCTTATCTATAGCGCTAGGGTCAGATACGCAGTATTTT. The chain employs TRBV7-2 and TRBJ2-3; a weak D match, TRBD2 (5 bases). The V gene lost 2 bases and the J gene lost 4 bases, with 16 bases spanning the gap. Germline CDR1 and CDR2: SGHTA and FQGNSA. The CDR3 covers 16 residues.

This clonotype showed up just a few times. V and J are TRBV27 and TRBJ1-1; D is undetermined. Trimming cost V 6 bases and J 1 base, with 12 bases left between them. In germline, CDR1 is MNHEY, CDR2 SMNVEV (reference sequence). This CDR3 comprises 14 residues. This CDR3 reads CASSSGRPNTEAFF. DNA for the CDR3: TGTGCCAGCAGCTCGGGCAGACCGAACACTGAAGCTTTCTTT.

The chain links TRBV7-9 to TRBJ2-1; 9 bases fit TRBD2. This CDR3 has 14 residues. The ends lost 7 bases at V and 6 bases at J; junction bases unmatched: 7. From germline, CDR1 is SEHNR and CDR2 FQNEAQ (reference sequence). The CDR3 DNA reads as TGTGCCAGCATCGTTAGCGGGGGAGCCAATGAGCAGTTCTTC. This codes for CASIVSGGANEQFF.

The chain couples TRBV4-1 to TRBJ2-7; D call uncertain. Per germline, CDR1 MGHRA and CDR2 YSYEKL. The CDR3 is 14 residues long. Trimming left V 1 base short and J 0 bases short, with 7 bases between. In DNA form, the CDR3 reads TGCGCCAGCAGCCAAGTACTACTCTCCTACGAGCAGTACTTC. The encoded protein is CASSQVLLSYEQYF.